This T cell receptor beta chain emerged from a study of blood T cell repertoires in COVID-19. Study as a whole: COVID-19 samples from acute and convalescent phases originated in the United States, Italy and Spain. PBMCs, B-cell-depleted T cells, or T cells were the source of the cDNA or gDNA that made up the material.

As processed by the authors: Cell counts per sample came from amplifying reference gene primers. Some clones are missing from TCRdb's copy, which holds only in-frame ones; the method was immunoSEQ multiplex PCR. That table furnishes V, J and clone size, whereas the DNA furnished D and trimming. Of about 150,000 clones listed, about 82% are singletons. Trimming shortened V by 0 bases and J by 7 bases, and 10 bases separated the two germline ends. CDR3 length: 13 residues. From germline, CDR1 is MNHNS and CDR2 SASEGT. Sequencing was carried out using peripheral blood. This rearrangement joins TRBV6-1 to TRBJ2-7; TRBD2 is a possible D gene (6 bases). This clonotype originated in a woman in her thirties or forties with active or convalescent COVID-19. CDR3 coding DNA: TGTGCCAGCAGTGAAGCGCTTCGGGGGGAGCAGTACTTC. Its protein product is CASSEALRGEQYF.